Listed below are T cell receptor beta chains from one sample, sequenced in a study of blood T cell repertoires in COVID-19. The method was immunoSEQ multiplex PCR; TCRdb's version includes in-frame clones alone and lacks a portion of them. The table lists 85,000 to 120,000 clones, 84% of them singletons. Material: peripheral blood. Receptor source: an older woman with acute or convalescent COVID-19. Each CDR3 is given with its conserved first and last residue. The order of the fields is J gene, V gene, D gene, clone size, CDR3 DNA, CDR3 protein. D genes are given only for firm matches. Not every row has a clone size; where given, it reads once, few, many or a size class.

J gene: TRBJ1-3
V gene: TRBV7-9
D gene: .
clone size: .
CDR3 DNA: TGTGCCAGCAGCTTAGCGCGCAGGGCAGGGCTCCCTCTGTGGAACACCATATATTTT
CDR3 protein: CASSLARRAGLPLWNTIYF

J gene: TRBJ1-1
V gene: TRBV11-3
D gene: TRBD1
clone size: .
CDR3 DNA: TGTGCCAGCAGCGCCTATCCCTCGGGCAGGGGGCAGAACACTGAAGCTTTCTTT
CDR3 protein: CASSAYPSGRGQNTEAFF

J gene: TRBJ1-1
V gene: TRBV19
D gene: .
clone size: once
CDR3 DNA: TGTGCCAGTAGGGAACAGGTGAACACTGAAGCTTTCTTT
CDR3 protein: CASREQVNTEAFF

J gene: TRBJ2-7
V gene: TRBV11-2
D gene: .
clone size: .
CDR3 DNA: TGTGCCAGCAGCTTAGTTATAGCAGGGGAGCAGTACTTC
CDR3 protein: CASSLVIAGEQYF

J gene: TRBJ2-4
V gene: TRBV27
D gene: TRBD1
clone size: .
CDR3 DNA: TGTGCCAGCAGTGCCCTGGGACAGCTGGCCAAAAACATTCAGTACTTC
CDR3 protein: CASSALGQLAKNIQYF

J gene: TRBJ2-2
V gene: TRBV5-1
D gene: TRBD1
clone size: .
CDR3 DNA: TGCGCCAGCAGCTGGGGACAGGGGGACACCGGGGAGCTGTTTTTT
CDR3 protein: CASSWGQGDTGELFF

J gene: TRBJ1-1
V gene: TRBV5-1
D gene: .
clone size: .
CDR3 DNA: TGCGCCAGCACTCCTCAGGGGCCGTTTTCGGGGACTGAAGCTTTCTTT
CDR3 protein: CASTPQGPFSGTEAFF

J gene: TRBJ1-4
V gene: TRBV7-9
D gene: .
clone size: .
CDR3 DNA: TGTGCCAGCAGCTTGGGGGCGCGAGGTGAAAAACTGTTTTTT
CDR3 protein: CASSLGARGEKLFF

J gene: TRBJ2-1
V gene: TRBV7-2
D gene: .
clone size: .
CDR3 DNA: TGTGCCAGCAGCTTGACAGGGACTCATAGCTACAATGAGCAGTTCTTC
CDR3 protein: CASSLTGTHSYNEQFF

J gene: TRBJ2-1
V gene: TRBV14
D gene: TRBD2
clone size: .
CDR3 DNA: TGTGCCAGCATGAGTTCTGGACTAGCGGGGGGCAATGAGCAGTTCTTC
CDR3 protein: CASMSSGLAGGNEQFF

J gene: TRBJ2-2
V gene: TRBV28
D gene: .
clone size: few
CDR3 DNA: TGTGCCAGCAGCTCCCCAGGGCTAGGGGTCGGGGAGCTGTTTTTT
CDR3 protein: CASSSPGLGVGELFF

J gene: TRBJ2-5
V gene: TRBV6-5
D gene: .
clone size: .
CDR3 DNA: TGTGCCAGCAGTTACAGGGGTCCGACGGGAGAGACCCAGTACTTC
CDR3 protein: CASSYRGPTGETQYF

J gene: TRBJ1-2
V gene: TRBV10-3
D gene: TRBD1
clone size: .
CDR3 DNA: TGTGCCATCAGGTCTGACAGGGGGGAAAACTATGGCTACACCTTC
CDR3 protein: CAIRSDRGENYGYTF

J gene: TRBJ2-7
V gene: TRBV6-6
D gene: .
clone size: .
CDR3 DNA: TGTGCCAGCAGTTTCCGGACTCCACCCTACGAGCAGTACTTC
CDR3 protein: CASSFRTPPYEQYF

J gene: TRBJ2-1
V gene: TRBV5-1
D gene: .
clone size: .
CDR3 DNA: TGCGCCAGCAGCTCCGACACAGGTTACAATGAGCAGTTCTTC
CDR3 protein: CASSSDTGYNEQFF

J gene: TRBJ2-7
V gene: TRBV28
D gene: TRBD2
clone size: few
CDR3 DNA: TGTGCCAGCAGAATGACTAGCGGGCGACTCTACGAGCAGTACTTC
CDR3 protein: CASRMTSGRLYEQYF

J gene: TRBJ1-3
V gene: TRBV18
D gene: TRBD1
clone size: .
CDR3 DNA: TGTGCCAGCTCCCCGGGACAGGGTACGAACACCATATATTTT
CDR3 protein: CASSPGQGTNTIYF

J gene: TRBJ2-3
V gene: TRBV29-1
D gene: TRBD1
clone size: .
CDR3 DNA: TGCAGCGTTCGGGGACAGGGGGGAGATACGCAGTATTTT
CDR3 protein: CSVRGQGGDTQYF

J gene: TRBJ2-7
V gene: TRBV5-1
D gene: .
clone size: .
CDR3 DNA: TGCGCCAGCAGCTTGGGTCAGGGGTTGGGCGAGCAGTACTTC
CDR3 protein: CASSLGQGLGEQYF

J gene: TRBJ1-1
V gene: TRBV4-2
D gene: .
clone size: .
CDR3 DNA: TGTGCCAGCAGCCCTCTTTCCGGCAGGGGCACTGAAGCTTTCTTT
CDR3 protein: CASSPLSGRGTEAFF

J gene: TRBJ1-4
V gene: TRBV7-6
D gene: .
clone size: .
CDR3 DNA: TGTGCCAGCAGCGGCTATCTCGGGGAGGCGAATGAAAAACTGTTTTTT
CDR3 protein: CASSGYLGEANEKLFF

J gene: TRBJ1-3
V gene: TRBV6-5
D gene: .
clone size: .
CDR3 DNA: TGTGCCAGCAGAGACAGCCTCTCTGGAAACACCATATATTTT
CDR3 protein: CASRDSLSGNTIYF

J gene: TRBJ1-5
V gene: TRBV19
D gene: .
clone size: .
CDR3 DNA: TGTGCCAGTAACCTCAACAATTTTAATCAGCCCCAGCATTTT
CDR3 protein: CASNLNNFNQPQHF

J gene: TRBJ2-6
V gene: TRBV29-1
D gene: .
clone size: .
CDR3 DNA: TGCAGCGTCCAAACCACGGTGGGGGGTTCTGGGGCCAACGTCCTGACTTTC
CDR3 protein: CSVQTTVGGSGANVLTF

J gene: TRBJ2-1
V gene: TRBV2
D gene: .
clone size: .
CDR3 DNA: TGTGCCAGCAGTGAAGATTCGGGTAGCGGCAACAATGAGCAGTTCTTC
CDR3 protein: CASSEDSGSGNNEQFF

J gene: TRBJ1-6
V gene: TRBV3-1/TRBV3-2
D gene: .
clone size: once
CDR3 DNA: TGTGCCAGCAGCCAAGTCGGGGAGAATTCACCCCTCCACTTT
CDR3 protein: CASSQVGENSPLHF

J gene: TRBJ1-2
V gene: TRBV28
D gene: .
clone size: .
CDR3 DNA: TGTGCCAGCAGTCTGACGGGAGCTAACTATGGCTACACCTTC
CDR3 protein: CASSLTGANYGYTF

J gene: TRBJ2-1
V gene: TRBV28
D gene: TRBD1
clone size: .
CDR3 DNA: TGTGCCAGCAGCGCAGGGGGCGCGTACAATGAGCAGTTCTTC
CDR3 protein: CASSAGGAYNEQFF

J gene: TRBJ1-1
V gene: TRBV3-1/TRBV3-2
D gene: .
clone size: .
CDR3 DNA: TGTGCCAGCAGCCAATTGGACACCCCGAACACTGAAGCTTTCTTT
CDR3 protein: CASSQLDTPNTEAFF

J gene: TRBJ2-2
V gene: TRBV4-2
D gene: .
clone size: .
CDR3 DNA: TGTGCCAGCAGTCCCCTAGGCGGACAGCTTAACACCGGGGAGCTGTTTTTT
CDR3 protein: CASSPLGGQLNTGELFF

J gene: TRBJ1-1
V gene: TRBV3-1/TRBV3-2
D gene: .
clone size: .
CDR3 DNA: TGTGCCAGCAGCCAAGATGTCGGGAGTGAAGCTTTCTTT
CDR3 protein: CASSQDVGSEAFF

J gene: TRBJ2-7
V gene: TRBV10-3
D gene: .
clone size: .
CDR3 DNA: TGTGCCATCAGTGAGTCCGCCAACACCTACGAGCAGTACTTC
CDR3 protein: CAISESANTYEQYF

J gene: TRBJ1-2
V gene: TRBV29-1
D gene: .
clone size: .
CDR3 DNA: TGCAGCGCAGGACTGGATGGCTACACCTTC
CDR3 protein: CSAGLDGYTF

J gene: TRBJ1-2
V gene: TRBV5-4
D gene: .
clone size: .
CDR3 DNA: TGTGCCAGCAGCTTGCAGGGTGCCTATGGCTACACCTTC
CDR3 protein: CASSLQGAYGYTF

J gene: TRBJ1-1
V gene: TRBV6-5
D gene: .
clone size: few
CDR3 DNA: TGTGCCAGCAGTCCGGGACTGGGGTCTGAAGCTTTCTTT
CDR3 protein: CASSPGLGSEAFF

J gene: TRBJ2-1
V gene: TRBV5-6
D gene: .
clone size: once
CDR3 DNA: TGTGCCAGCAGCTTGTTCCCTAGCTCCAATGAGCAGTTCTTC
CDR3 protein: CASSLFPSSNEQFF

J gene: TRBJ1-1
V gene: TRBV5-1
D gene: .
clone size: few
CDR3 DNA: TGCGCCAGCAGCTTTGAGGGAAGGAGTGCCACTGAAGCTTTCTTT
CDR3 protein: CASSFEGRSATEAFF

J gene: TRBJ2-7
V gene: TRBV11-2
D gene: TRBD2
clone size: .
CDR3 DNA: TGTGCCAGCAGCTTAGGGCTAGCGGGGTCCTACGAGCAGTACTTC
CDR3 protein: CASSLGLAGSYEQYF

J gene: TRBJ1-5
V gene: TRBV2
D gene: TRBD1
clone size: .
CDR3 DNA: TGTGCCAGCAGTGAAGGGACAGGGGTCGCGTCCCAGCATTTT
CDR3 protein: CASSEGTGVASQHF

J gene: TRBJ1-4
V gene: TRBV4-2
D gene: .
clone size: .
CDR3 DNA: TGTGCCAGCAGCCAAGAGGTCACAGTGAATTCACTGTGGCTGTTTTTT
CDR3 protein: CASSQEVTVNSLWLFF

J gene: TRBJ1-6
V gene: TRBV2
D gene: TRBD1
clone size: .
CDR3 DNA: TGTGCCAGCCGGAGGGGGCAACAGGAACACCCCCTCCACTTT
CDR3 protein: CASRRGQQEHPLHF

J gene: TRBJ2-1
V gene: TRBV19
D gene: TRBD1
clone size: .
CDR3 DNA: TGTGCCAGTGGCTTCCCGCAGGGGACAGGTAATGAGCAGTTCTTC
CDR3 protein: CASGFPQGTGNEQFF

J gene: TRBJ2-1
V gene: TRBV19
D gene: .
clone size: .
CDR3 DNA: TGTGCCAGTAGTACGTACCGGGACATCTCCAATGAGCAGTTCTTC
CDR3 protein: CASSTYRDISNEQFF

J gene: TRBJ2-2
V gene: TRBV5-1
D gene: TRBD1
clone size: .
CDR3 DNA: TGCGCCAGCAGCTTGTCGGCAGGGGGCTTCACCGGGGAGCTGTTTTTT
CDR3 protein: CASSLSAGGFTGELFF

J gene: TRBJ2-3
V gene: TRBV5-1
D gene: .
clone size: .
CDR3 DNA: TGCGCCAGCAGCCCACCTTCGGGTTTTAGCGGCCTCACAGATACGCAGTATTTT
CDR3 protein: CASSPPSGFSGLTDTQYF

J gene: TRBJ1-5
V gene: TRBV15
D gene: .
clone size: few
CDR3 DNA: TGTGCCACCAGCAGAGGGGGCCTTGGCAGCAATCAGCCCCAGCATTTT
CDR3 protein: CATSRGGLGSNQPQHF

J gene: TRBJ2-7
V gene: TRBV27
D gene: .
clone size: .
CDR3 DNA: TGTGCCAGCAGTTCCGTTGCGGCCACCTACGAGCAGTACTTC
CDR3 protein: CASSSVAATYEQYF

J gene: TRBJ1-4
V gene: TRBV6-5
D gene: TRBD1
clone size: .
CDR3 DNA: TGTGCCAGCAGCCTGGACAGGGGAAGTGAAAAACTGTTTTTT
CDR3 protein: CASSLDRGSEKLFF

J gene: TRBJ1-6
V gene: TRBV19
D gene: TRBD1
clone size: .
CDR3 DNA: TGTGCCAGTAGCAACCTGGGACAGGGAGATTCACCCCTCCACTTT
CDR3 protein: CASSNLGQGDSPLHF

J gene: TRBJ1-5
V gene: TRBV3-1/TRBV3-2
D gene: .
clone size: once
CDR3 DNA: TGTGCCAGCAGCCAGTCCCTTGACAGGAGAGGCAATCAGCCCCAGCATTTT
CDR3 protein: CASSQSLDRRGNQPQHF

J gene: TRBJ2-3
V gene: TRBV19
D gene: .
clone size: .
CDR3 DNA: TGTGCCAGTAGTGAGGCGCAGGGATACACAGATACGCAGTATTTT
CDR3 protein: CASSEAQGYTDTQYF

J gene: TRBJ1-3
V gene: TRBV11-2
D gene: .
clone size: .
CDR3 DNA: TGTGCCAGCAGCCCAAGAGGAGTGGAATCTGGAAACACCATATATTTT
CDR3 protein: CASSPRGVESGNTIYF

J gene: TRBJ2-7
V gene: TRBV4-2
D gene: TRBD2
clone size: .
CDR3 DNA: TGTGCCAGCAGCCAGATGGGACTAGCGGCCTACGAGCAGTACTTC
CDR3 protein: CASSQMGLAAYEQYF

J gene: TRBJ2-2
V gene: TRBV29-1
D gene: .
clone size: .
CDR3 DNA: TGCAGCGTCGCACCGACAGGGAACACCGGGGAGCTGTTTTTT
CDR3 protein: CSVAPTGNTGELFF

J gene: TRBJ2-1
V gene: TRBV4-1
D gene: TRBD2
clone size: few
CDR3 DNA: TGCGCCAGCAGCCGCTGGACTAGCGGGAGTGGTAATGAGCAGTTCTTC
CDR3 protein: CASSRWTSGSGNEQFF

J gene: TRBJ1-4
V gene: TRBV19
D gene: .
clone size: .
CDR3 DNA: TGTGCCAGTAGTACCGGGGGAGGAACTAATGAAAAACTGTTTTTT
CDR3 protein: CASSTGGGTNEKLFF